This entry concerns a single T cell receptor (beta chain). Its antigen has not been determined. Per-nucleotide qualities are absent, and no much larger clonotype sits a single base away. The record originates from a study of human T cells and chemical hapten exposure (TCRdb year 2021). About the full investigation: For sensitization, 2% DPC in acetone was applied to a 2 cm by 2 cm area of upper inner arm skin. Alopecia areata with under or over 50% scalp involvement, alopecia totalis and alopecia universalis were represented in the patient cohort, which was mostly female. The libraries were sequenced as a pool, and the TCR yield per sample differed mostly because of small variations in library volumes within the pool. Patients additionally received weekly therapeutic DPC doses to the scalp throughout the roughly 26-week study period. In alopecia patients, the study followed how the peripheral blood TCR repertoire changed in vivo over primary and secondary sensitization to diphenylcyclopropenone (DPC), a hapten. About 29 alopecia patients gave blood for TCR sequencing at one to four time points (pre-sensitization, 2, 6 and 24 weeks). Patch tests used Finn chambers with 0.01% DPC on the upper back, scored after 6 days by International Contact Dermatitis Research Group standards. Blood was sampled from patients pre-sensitization (week 0) and at 2, 6 and about 24 weeks after DPC sensitization. What the work shows at the level of the full study, not this receptor alone: A positive correlation was found between the number of PT1 expanded TCRs and patch test score, with significance reached at thresholds 8, 16 and 32 but not 4. After repeated subsampling, the strength of the expansion versus patch-test correlation and the threshold at which it became significant changed. The number of TCRs above 1 in 1000 frequency did not change with DPC sensitization; there was no evidence of global repertoire structure alterations. Because all patients had alopecia, a presumed autoimmune disease, the immune response of the patients might differ from that of healthy individuals. Significantly more large CDR3 similarity clusters were formed by expanded TCRs than by pre-sensitization or healthy control sets, consistent with antigen-driven responses.

The CDR3 spans 12 residues, from the cysteine through the phenylalanine. The sequence is cut down to CDR3 DNA, 36 bases in frame from base 1. Cut back by 1 base and 2 bases, the V and J ends lie 6 bases apart. Sequences DFQATT (CDR1) and SNEGSKA (CDR2) are obtained from the germline V gene (reference sequence). Receptor libraries were prepared by RACE. The run used a NextSeq 500. During library preparation, unique molecular identifiers were attached to individual cDNA molecules so that TCRs could be counted in a quantitative, reproducible way. Each blood RNA sample was used to sequence both TCR alpha and TCR beta chains. In the original analysis: The median number of TCRs per sample was roughly 100,000, ranging from 23,224 to 690,600. V, J and CDR3 annotation of the TCR reads was carried out using the Decombinator software suite. For PS versus PT1 abundance plots, all samples were subsampled to the same number of TCRs (28,000). TCRs were defined as expanded if absent before sensitization and observed at least eight times at the 2-week time point. The public reads were quality trimmed at Q25 with fastp and then assembled into clones with MiXCR by TCRdb, keeping productive beta chains. All rows with the same CDR3 protein become a single entry with the most common DNA and genes. TCRdb, not the original authors, processed these V and J calls. Recorded for this sample are about 97,000 distinct CDR3 sequences; 25% to 30% of them occurred a single time. The ten most abundant clones make up over 9% of the sample.

The time point tag for this specimen amounts to: patch test 3, about 24 weeks after DPC sensitization. Sample treatment or condition, as interpreted from the label and publication: therapeutic diphenylcyclopropenone sensitization with weekly scalp DPC. At each patch-test visit, blood was drawn before the patch test was applied. Eligible patients were aged 18 to 70, diagnosed with alopecia, deemed suitable for DPC therapy, and excluded if pregnant. Total RNA was isolated from unfractionated whole blood collected in Tempus Blood RNA tubes. The sequencing used whole blood, collected in connection with sensitization to the hapten diphenylcyclopropenone (DPC). The sequence was collected from a man in his forties with alopecia areata. Some clones in this sample may be carry-over from other donors' samples. The chain employs TRBV20-1 and TRBJ2-7; 6 matching bases give a weak D call of TRBD1. In nucleotides, the sequence is TGCAGTGCTAGAGGGACAGCCTACGAGCAGTACTTC. Its amino acids are CSARGTAYEQYF.